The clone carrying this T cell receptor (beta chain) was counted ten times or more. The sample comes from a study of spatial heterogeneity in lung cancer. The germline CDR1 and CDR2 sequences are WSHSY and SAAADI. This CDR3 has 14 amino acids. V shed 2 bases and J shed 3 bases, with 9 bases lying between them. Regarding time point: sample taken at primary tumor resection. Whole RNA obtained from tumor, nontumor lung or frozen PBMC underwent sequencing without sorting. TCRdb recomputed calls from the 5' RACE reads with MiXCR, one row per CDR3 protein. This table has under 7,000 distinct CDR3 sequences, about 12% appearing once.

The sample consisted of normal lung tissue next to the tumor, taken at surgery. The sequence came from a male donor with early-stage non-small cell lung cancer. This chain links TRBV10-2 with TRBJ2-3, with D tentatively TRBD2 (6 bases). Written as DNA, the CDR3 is TGCGCCAGCAGTGAGGCGGGAACGACAGATACGCAGTATTTT. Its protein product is CASSEAGTTDTQYF.